This T cell receptor (beta chain) was documented in a study of T-cell reconstitution after alpha-beta-depleted transplantation in children. The length of the CDR3 is 19 residues. CDR1 and CDR2 from the germline V gene are MNHEY and SVGAGI. V lost 4 bases and J 4 bases, leaving 28 bases between the germline ends. Library preparation (for TCRbeta) was performed with unique molecular identifiers. Each CDR3 protein is one row after TCRdb ran MiXCR on the PCR reads. The sample has hundreds of thousands of distinct CDR3 sequences, approximately 15% seen once. This clonotype was recorded many times. The V call is TRBV6-5, the J call TRBJ1-1, with a tentative D call TRBD1 (6 bases). The TCR originated in a human donor who donated a stem cell graft to a child with acute myeloid leukemia. This specimen was PBMCs from the stem cell graft donor, taken from the stem cell graft. In nucleotides, the CDR3 is TGTGCCAGCAGTTCTCTCCCCGGGACAAGTGGGCGGCAGCGCACTGAAGCTTTCTTT. Translated: CASSSLPGTSGRQRTEAFF.